Below are 3 T cell receptor beta chains sequenced from a single sample in a study of CD4+ T cells in melanoma. The data were produced by immunoSEQ multiplex PCR, yet TCRdb's version contains in-frame clones alone and is incomplete. The sample consists of around 110,000 clones, 92% of them appearing once. Sequencing input: peripheral blood. These receptors came from a human donor with melanoma.

This clone was seen once. The chain has TRBV5-5 and TRBJ2-7, with D perhaps matching TRBD1 (6 bases). The CDR3 loop spans 14 amino acids. Trimming left V 0 bases short and J 5 bases short, with 12 bases between. Germline assignment: CDR1 SGHKS and CDR2 YYEKEE (reference sequence). DNA for the CDR3: TGTGCCAGCAGCTTGGCGGTCAGGGGACACGAGCAGTACTTC. This encodes CASSLAVRGHEQYF.

This chain links TRBV5-1 with TRBJ2-1; D possibly corresponds to TRBD2 (7 bases). CDR1 is SGHRS and CDR2 is YFSETQ in the germline V gene. The V and J ends lost 2 bases and 7 bases respectively, with 25 bases between them. The CDR3 is 18 residues long. CDR3 amino acids: CASSFAPQGWGGKNEQFF. In DNA form, the CDR3 reads TGCGCCAGCAGCTTTGCCCCCCAGGGTTGGGGGGGCAAGAATGAGCAGTTCTTC.

V gene TRBV11-2 combines with J gene TRBJ1-1, with TRBD1 as a possible D gene (6 bases). CDR3 length: 18 amino acids. Germline lookup yields CDR1 SGHAT and CDR2 FQNNGV. Trimming stripped 2 bases from V and 0 bases from J, with 19 bases between. The CDR3 here is CASSLRSGGRDMNTEAFF. CDR3 DNA: TGTGCCAGCAGCTTAAGGTCGGGCGGGAGGGACATGAACACTGAAGCTTTCTTT.